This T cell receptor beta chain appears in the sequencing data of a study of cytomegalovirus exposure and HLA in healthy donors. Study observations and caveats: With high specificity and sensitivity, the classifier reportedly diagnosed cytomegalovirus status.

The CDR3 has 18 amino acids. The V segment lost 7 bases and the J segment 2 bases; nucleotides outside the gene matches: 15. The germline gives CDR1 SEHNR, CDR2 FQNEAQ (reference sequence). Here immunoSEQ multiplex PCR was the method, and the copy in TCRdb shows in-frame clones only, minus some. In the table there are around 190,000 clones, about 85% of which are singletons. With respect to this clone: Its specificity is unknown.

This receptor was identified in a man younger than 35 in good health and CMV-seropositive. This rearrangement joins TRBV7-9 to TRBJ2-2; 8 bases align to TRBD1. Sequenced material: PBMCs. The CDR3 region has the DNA TGTGCCAGCACGCTTTCGTCCCGGGGACAGGACAACACCGGGGAGCTGTTTTTT. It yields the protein CASTLSSRGQDNTGELFF.